These T cell receptor beta chains were read from a single sample in a study of T cells in Graves' hyperthyroidism and ophthalmopathy. TCRdb processed the multiplex PCR reads anew with MiXCR; each CDR3 protein has one entry. The data hold 350,000 or so distinct CDR3 sequences, with roughly 17% observed a single time. The specimen was blood. The receptors here all came from a woman aged 25 to 39 with Graves' hyperthyroidism that later progressed to Graves' ophthalmopathy. Both conserved end residues are part of each CDR3. The order of the fields is CDR3 protein, CDR3 DNA, J gene, V gene, clone size, D gene. The D gene is left open where the match is weak. Clone size appears in some rows only: once, few, many, or a class for an expanded clone.

CDR3: CASSPEVRLNTEAFF
DNA: TGCGCCAGCAGCCCCGAGGTTAGGCTGAACACTGAAGCTTTCTTT
J: TRBJ1-1
V: TRBV5-1
size: few
D: -

CDR3: CASSHRVKQETQYF
DNA: TGTGCCAGCAGCCACCGGGTGAAACAAGAGACCCAGTACTTC
J: TRBJ2-5
V: TRBV7-9
size: -
D: -

CDR3: CASSRSFLTSGLAKNIQYF
DNA: TGCGCCAGCAGCCGATCCTTCTTGACTAGCGGGCTAGCCAAAAACATTCAGTACTTC
J: TRBJ2-4
V: TRBV4-1
size: -
D: TRBD2

CDR3: CASNRQGSPDTQYF
DNA: TGTGCCAGCAATCGACAGGGTTCCCCAGATACGCAGTATTTT
J: TRBJ2-3
V: TRBV9
size: -
D: TRBD1

CDR3: CASSSGTSGSRTQYF
DNA: TGTGCCAGCAGTTCCGGGACTAGCGGGAGCCGGACGCAGTATTTT
J: TRBJ2-3
V: TRBV28
size: many
D: TRBD2

CDR3: CASSEQYHGYTF
DNA: TGTGCCAGCAGCGAGCAGTACCATGGCTACACCTTC
J: TRBJ1-2
V: TRBV5-5
size: -
D: -

CDR3: CASSLTGGYSDTQYF
DNA: TGTGCCAGCAGCCTCACAGGGGGCTACTCAGATACGCAGTATTTT
J: TRBJ2-3
V: TRBV7-9
size: -
D: TRBD1

CDR3: CASSSRLAGGWLTDTQYF
DNA: TGTGCCAGCAGCTCCCGCCTAGCGGGAGGATGGTTGACAGATACGCAGTATTTT
J: TRBJ2-3
V: TRBV7-3
size: -
D: TRBD2

CDR3: CASRTGVSNQPQHF
DNA: TGTGCCAGCAGGACAGGGGTTAGCAATCAGCCCCAGCATTTT
J: TRBJ1-5
V: TRBV6-2/TRBV6-3
size: many
D: TRBD1

CDR3: CATSRDERLAGGQETQYF
DNA: TGTGCCACCAGCAGAGATGAGAGACTAGCGGGAGGGCAAGAGACCCAGTACTTC
J: TRBJ2-5
V: TRBV15
size: -
D: TRBD2

CDR3: CAWSLDVDSYYEQYF
DNA: TGTGCCTGGAGCCTTGACGTAGACAGCTACTACGAGCAGTACTTC
J: TRBJ2-7
V: TRBV30
size: -
D: -

CDR3: CASSFRDRSLGAFF
DNA: TGTGCCAGCAGCTTCCGGGACAGGTCTCTTGGGGCTTTCTTT
J: TRBJ1-1
V: TRBV5-6
size: many
D: TRBD1

CDR3: CASLPVLTFPANYGYTF
DNA: TGTGCCAGCCTTCCCGTCCTCACGTTCCCGGCTAACTATGGCTACACCTTC
J: TRBJ1-2
V: TRBV28
size: many
D: -

CDR3: CASSVGGGKSYNEQFF
DNA: TGTGCCAGCAGTGTCGGGGGCGGGAAGTCCTACAATGAGCAGTTCTTC
J: TRBJ2-1
V: TRBV2
size: many
D: -

CDR3: CASSLAPRETQYF
DNA: TGTGCCAGCAGCTTAGCCCCTCGGGAGACCCAGTACTTC
J: TRBJ2-5
V: TRBV11-1
size: -
D: -

CDR3: CAGSPGGGENTEAFF
DNA: TGTGCCGGCAGCCCGGGCGGGGGGGAGAACACTGAAGCTTTCTTT
J: TRBJ1-1
V: TRBV9
size: -
D: -

CDR3: CAWSVVSGVPSTDTQYF
DNA: TGTGCCTGGAGTGTAGTCTCTGGGGTACCTAGCACAGATACGCAGTATTTT
J: TRBJ2-3
V: TRBV30
size: many
D: -

CDR3: CSVRRGQGKGNEQFF
DNA: TGCAGCGTTAGAAGGGGACAGGGGAAGGGGAATGAGCAGTTCTTC
J: TRBJ2-1
V: TRBV29-1
size: many
D: TRBD1

CDR3: CASSLLNPEGYNEQFF
DNA: TGTGCCAGCAGCCTCCTAAACCCCGAGGGCTACAATGAGCAGTTCTTC
J: TRBJ2-1
V: TRBV27
size: many
D: -

CDR3: CASRKTGVGNEQFF
DNA: TGTGCCAGCAGGAAGACAGGGGTTGGGAATGAGCAGTTCTTC
J: TRBJ2-1
V: TRBV27
size: many
D: TRBD1

CDR3: CASSYSGLAGVYNEQFF
DNA: TGTGCCAGCAGTTACTCTGGACTAGCGGGAGTTTACAATGAGCAGTTCTTC
J: TRBJ2-1
V: TRBV6-5
size: many
D: TRBD2

CDR3: CASSPWGRSQETQYF
DNA: TGTGCCAGCAGTCCGTGGGGACGGTCCCAAGAGACCCAGTACTTC
J: TRBJ2-5
V: TRBV27
size: many
D: -

CDR3: CASSRSRGEETQYF
DNA: TGTGCCAGCTCACGATCCAGGGGGGAAGAGACCCAGTACTTC
J: TRBJ2-5
V: TRBV18
size: many
D: -

CDR3: CASSLERAGQPQHF
DNA: TGTGCCAGCAGCCTCGAGCGTGCCGGTCAGCCCCAGCATTTT
J: TRBJ1-5
V: TRBV2
size: many
D: -

CDR3: CASSQELTTADEQYF
DNA: TGTGCCAGCAGCCAGGAACTAACAACCGCGGACGAGCAGTACTTC
J: TRBJ2-7
V: TRBV3-1
size: -
D: -

CDR3: CAISGAGVTDTQYF
DNA: TGTGCCATCAGTGGGGCGGGTGTCACAGATACGCAGTATTTT
J: TRBJ2-3
V: TRBV10-3
size: -
D: -

CDR3: CASSFVQGPYYEQYF
DNA: TGTGCCAGCAGTTTTGTACAGGGGCCGTACTACGAGCAGTACTTC
J: TRBJ2-7
V: TRBV28
size: many
D: TRBD1

CDR3: CAFDSGRAWNEQFF
DNA: TGTGCCTTCGATAGCGGGAGGGCCTGGAATGAGCAGTTCTTC
J: TRBJ2-1
V: TRBV7-9
size: -
D: TRBD2

CDR3: CASTEGYNQPQHF
DNA: TGTGCCAGCACCGAGGGGTACAATCAGCCCCAGCATTTT
J: TRBJ1-5
V: TRBV2
size: few
D: -

CDR3: CASSMAFSYEQYF
DNA: TGTGCCAGTAGTATGGCTTTCTCCTACGAGCAGTACTTC
J: TRBJ2-7
V: TRBV19
size: few
D: -

CDR3: CASSFEAGGKETQYF
DNA: TGTGCCAGCAGTTTCGAAGCGGGAGGAAAAGAGACCCAGTACTTC
J: TRBJ2-5
V: TRBV11-2
size: -
D: TRBD2

CDR3: CASGLEPGLAGDTGELFF
DNA: TGTGCCAGCGGCCTAGAGCCGGGACTAGCGGGAGACACCGGGGAGCTGTTTTTT
J: TRBJ2-2
V: TRBV3-1
size: -
D: TRBD2

CDR3: CASSFLRDLTSSGNTIYF
DNA: TGTGCCAGCAGCTTTCTCCGGGACCTAACTAGCTCTGGAAACACCATATATTTT
J: TRBJ1-3
V: TRBV3-1
size: -
D: -

CDR3: CASNGGGKDTQYF
DNA: TGTGCCAGCAACGGAGGGGGGAAAGATACGCAGTATTTT
J: TRBJ2-3
V: TRBV11-2
size: many
D: -

CDR3: CASSLTGVGEQFF
DNA: TGTGCCAGCAGCTTGACAGGCGTCGGGGAGCAGTTCTTC
J: TRBJ2-1
V: TRBV5-5
size: -
D: -

CDR3: CASSRPSSLGEEGIYGYTF
DNA: TGCGCCAGCAGCCGTCCATCCTCACTCGGGGAAGAGGGTATCTATGGCTACACCTTC
J: TRBJ1-2
V: TRBV4-1
size: few
D: -

CDR3: CSAHRGTTDTQYF
DNA: TGCAGTGCGCACAGGGGAACCACAGATACGCAGTATTTT
J: TRBJ2-3
V: TRBV20-1
size: -
D: TRBD1

CDR3: CASKPSGGYNEQFF
DNA: TGTGCCAGCAAACCTAGCGGGGGTTACAATGAGCAGTTCTTC
J: TRBJ2-1
V: TRBV2
size: many
D: TRBD2

CDR3: CASRWTGGQNIQYF
DNA: TGTGCCAGCAGGTGGACAGGGGGCCAGAACATTCAGTACTTC
J: TRBJ2-4
V: TRBV12-3/TRBV12-4
size: many
D: TRBD1

CDR3: CASSPPTSGGSNEQFF
DNA: TGCGCCAGCAGCCCCCCCACAAGCGGGGGGTCGAATGAGCAGTTCTTC
J: TRBJ2-1
V: TRBV5-1
size: -
D: TRBD2

CDR3: CASSMNQPQHF
DNA: TGCGCCAGCAGCATGAATCAGCCCCAGCATTTT
J: TRBJ1-5
V: TRBV5-1
size: many
D: -

CDR3: CASSNGRALTQYF
DNA: TGTGCCAGCAGCAATGGACGGGCCCTTACGCAGTATTTT
J: TRBJ2-3
V: TRBV3-1
size: many
D: -

CDR3: CASSLGRLGSYNEQFF
DNA: TGTGCCAGCAGCTTAGGTCGTCTTGGGTCCTACAATGAGCAGTTCTTC
J: TRBJ2-1
V: TRBV11-2
size: many
D: -

CDR3: CATSRDPRGAYEQYF
DNA: TGTGCCACCAGCAGAGATCCGCGCGGTGCCTACGAGCAGTACTTC
J: TRBJ2-7
V: TRBV15
size: few
D: -

CDR3: CASKPTGGNEQFF
DNA: TGTGCCAGCAAACCGACAGGGGGCAATGAGCAGTTCTTC
J: TRBJ2-1
V: TRBV2
size: many
D: TRBD1

CDR3: CASSLRRGNSYEQYF
DNA: TGTGCCAGCAGCTTGAGGCGGGGCAACTCCTACGAGCAGTACTTC
J: TRBJ2-7
V: TRBV7-9
size: many
D: -

CDR3: CASSLGPENTGELFF
DNA: TGTGCCAGCAGTTTAGGACCGGAGAACACCGGGGAGCTGTTTTTT
J: TRBJ2-2
V: TRBV27
size: many
D: -

CDR3: CASSQRSTGGSYNEQFF
DNA: TGCGCCAGCAGCCAACGTTCGACAGGGGGATCCTACAATGAGCAGTTCTTC
J: TRBJ2-1
V: TRBV4-1
size: few
D: TRBD1

CDR3: CASSPGTTANSPLHF
DNA: TGCGCCAGCAGCCCGGGGACAACGGCCAATTCACCCCTCCACTTT
J: TRBJ1-6
V: TRBV5-1
size: many
D: -

CDR3: CSINRAGGSPLHF
DNA: TGCAGTATAAACAGGGCGGGAGGTTCACCCCTCCACTTT
J: TRBJ1-6
V: TRBV20-1
size: many
D: -

CDR3: CASSPTRGNSYNEQFF
DNA: TGTGCCAGCTCACCAACTAGGGGAAACTCCTACAATGAGCAGTTCTTC
J: TRBJ2-1
V: TRBV18
size: -
D: -

CDR3: CASSASTGGANVLTF
DNA: TGTGCCAGCAGTGCCAGTACGGGTGGGGCCAACGTCCTGACTTTC
J: TRBJ2-6
V: TRBV6-2/TRBV6-3
size: -
D: -

CDR3: CASSDGDSSYEQYF
DNA: TGTGCCAGCAGCGACGGGGACAGCTCCTACGAGCAGTACTTC
J: TRBJ2-7
V: TRBV7-9
size: many
D: TRBD1

CDR3: CSAPPRGTVDSPLHF
DNA: TGCAGTGCCCCCCCTCGCGGGACGGTAGATTCACCCCTCCACTTT
J: TRBJ1-6
V: TRBV20-1
size: many
D: -

CDR3: CASSQKLGLAVNEQFF
DNA: TGTGCCAGCAGCCAAAAACTTGGGCTAGCGGTCAATGAGCAGTTCTTC
J: TRBJ2-1
V: TRBV7-9
size: -
D: TRBD2